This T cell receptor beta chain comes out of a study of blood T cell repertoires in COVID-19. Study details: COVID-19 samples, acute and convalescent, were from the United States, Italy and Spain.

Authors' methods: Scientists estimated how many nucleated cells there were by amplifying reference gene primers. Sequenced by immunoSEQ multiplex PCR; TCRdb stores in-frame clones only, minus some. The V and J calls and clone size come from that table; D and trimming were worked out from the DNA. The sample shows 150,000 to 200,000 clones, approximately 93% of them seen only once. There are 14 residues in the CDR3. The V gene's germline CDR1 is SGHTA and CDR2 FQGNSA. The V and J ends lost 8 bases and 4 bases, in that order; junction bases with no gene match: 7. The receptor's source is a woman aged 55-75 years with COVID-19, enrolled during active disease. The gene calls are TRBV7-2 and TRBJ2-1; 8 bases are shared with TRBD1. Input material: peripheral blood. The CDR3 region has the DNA TGTGCCAGCGGATCGAGACAGGGGTACAATGAGCAGTTCTTC. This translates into CASGSRQGYNEQFF.